The 4 T cell receptor beta chains reported below all come from one sample, sequenced in a study of shared clonotypes between healthy human individuals. Assay: immunoSEQ multiplex PCR; the TCRdb copy retains only in-frame clones and omits some. Here the sample spans approximately 530,000 clones, about 96% being singletons. Sequenced: naive CD4+ T cells sorted from blood. Noted subset: CD45RA+ positively selected. The receptors here all came from a woman in her twenties or thirties in good health.

The rearrangement uses TRBV6-1 and TRBJ1-2; 8 nucleotides line up with TRBD1. Trimming removed 4 bases from V and 3 bases from J; junction bases left unmatched: 4. Germline V gene data show CDR1 as MNHNS and CDR2 as SASEGT. The CDR3 length is 14 residues. CDR3 bases: TGTGCCAGCAGTGTTTCAGGGGGCGACTATGGCTACACCTTC. This sequence encodes CASSVSGGDYGYTF.

The V gene is TRBV5-5, the J gene TRBJ1-5; tentatively, D is TRBD1 (5 bases). Germline V gene data show CDR1 as SGHKS and CDR2 as YYEKEE (reference sequence). V was shortened by 3 bases and J by 7 bases, with 14 bases between the two germline ends. CDR3 length: 14 residues. CDR3 region: CASSSGTLAQPQHF. The CDR3 nucleotides read TGTGCCAGCAGCTCCGGGACGTTGGCCCAGCCCCAGCATTTT.

CDR3 bases: TGTGCCAGCAGTTTCGCGGCAGAGGCCGCTGAAGCTTTCTTT. It encodes CASSFAAEAAEAFF. The J gene is TRBJ1-1, the V gene TRBV28; D gene ambiguous. Germline CDR1 MDHEN, CDR2 SYDVKM. With 3 bases removed from V and 6 bases from J, the gap between germline ends came to 14 bases. The CDR3 extends over 14 amino acids.

The chain employs TRBV28 and TRBJ2-5; D is ambiguous. CDR3 size: 12 residues. Germline-derived CDR1 and CDR2 are MDHEN and SYDVKM. With 8 bases removed from V and 5 bases from J, the gap between germline ends came to 12 bases. CDR3 amino acids: CASAQVSETQYF. DNA for the CDR3: TGTGCCAGCGCCCAGGTTTCGGAGACCCAGTACTTC. Full variable domain (rest looked up from reference TRBV28 and TRBJ2-5): DVKVTQSSRYLVKRTGEKVFLECVQDMDHENMFWYRQDPGLGLRLIYFSYDVKMKEKGDIPEGYSVSREKKERFSLILESASTNQTSMYLCASAQVSETQYFGPGTRLLVL.